This T cell receptor (beta chain) is drawn from a study of T-cell memory formation after mild COVID-19. Germline V gene sequence: CDR1 LNHDA, CDR2 SQIVND (reference sequence). The CDR3 extends over 15 amino acids. Trimming at V came to 5 bases and at J to 5 bases, leaving 5 bases not matched to a gene. There are a few counts of this clonotype. Each CDR3 protein gets one entry after TCRdb re-called the 5' RACE reads with MiXCR. The repertoire holds around 200,000 distinct CDR3 sequences, with over 20% as singletons. What was sequenced was PBMCs or a T cell subset sorted from them (not recorded which). This TCR derives from an adult woman who had mild COVID-19 (a few samples of this study predate the infection). Cell type and time point are not known. This chain joins TRBV19 and TRBJ2-3; 12 positions agree with TRBD1. DNA of the CDR3: TGTGCCAGTAGTCCCGGGACAGGGGGCCTAGATACGCAGTATTTT. Its translation is CASSPGTGGLDTQYF. Full variable domain (rest looked up from reference TRBV19 and TRBJ2-3): DGGITQSPKYLFRKEGQNVTLSCEQNLNHDAMYWYRQDPGQGLRLIYYSQIVNDFQKGDIAEGYSVSREKKESFPLTVTSAQKNPTAFYLCASSPGTGGLDTQYFGPGTRLTVL.